This TCR beta chain was documented in a study of blood T cell repertoires in COVID-19. As for the study in general: The origin of the acute and convalescent COVID-19 samples was the United States, Italy and Spain. T cells, B-cell-depleted T cells, or PBMCs provided the cDNA or gDNA that served as material.

Assay used: immunoSEQ multiplex PCR; TCRdb lists only in-frame clones, some missing. The sample carries roughly 160,000 clones, approximately 86% recorded once. V lost 4 bases to trimming and J lost 4 bases, with 11 bases between them. CDR1 and CDR2 from the germline V gene are MDHEN and SYDVKM. The CDR3 runs to 14 residues. Seattle patient enrollment occurred during active infection, with longitudinal follow-up thereafter. The source of this sequence is a man aged 55 to 70 with COVID-19, enrolled during active disease. Input material: peripheral blood. This chain uses TRBV28 with TRBJ1-3, with D perhaps TRBD1 (6 bases). CDR3 residues: CASSSLTGGNTIYF. As DNA, the CDR3 is TGTGCCAGCAGTTCTCTGACAGGAGGAAACACCATATATTTT.